The rows below give T cell receptor beta chains drawn from one sample of a study of beta chain features in type 1 diabetes. Generated by immunoSEQ multiplex PCR, the TCRdb table keeps only in-frame clones and is missing some. The sample lists 200,000 to 250,000 clones; 9% to 10% were seen once. Source material: naive CD4+ T cells from blood. Receptors were obtained from a young woman in good health. CDR3s include the opening cysteine and the closing phenylalanine or tryptophan. A D gene is named only where the DNA matches it firmly. A row's size may be missing; if present it is once, few, many or a size class.

d_gene	j_gene	abundance	v_gene	CDR3nt	CDR3aa
-	TRBJ2-7	few	TRBV6-6	TGTGCCAGCACCCGAGGGTACGAGCAGTACTTC	CASTRGYEQYF
-	TRBJ1-2	few	TRBV7-9	TGTGCCAGCAGCCGAACGACGGCGGGAGGAGATGGCTACACCTTC	CASSRTTAGGDGYTF
TRBD2	TRBJ2-7	-	TRBV28	TGTGCCAGCAGTTTGGGTAGCGGGAGGCTCGACTACGAGCAGTACTTC	CASSLGSGRLDYEQYF
-	TRBJ1-1	few	TRBV5-1	TGCGCCAGCAGCTTGGCCGGACGTAGGCGGGGTGAAGCTTTCTTT	CASSLAGRRRGEAFF
-	TRBJ2-5	few	TRBV5-4	TGTGCCAGCAGCCTATTACCTCCAGGACAAGAGACCCAGTACTTC	CASSLLPPGQETQYF
TRBD1	TRBJ2-7	-	TRBV7-9	TGTGCCAGCAGCTCCTTCACAGGGGTCGGAAACGAGCAGTACTTC	CASSSFTGVGNEQYF
-	TRBJ2-2	few	TRBV5-1	TGCGCCAGCAGCAAGGACGTGAGGCGGGATGGTACCGGGGAGCTGTTTTTT	CASSKDVRRDGTGELFF
TRBD2	TRBJ2-1	few	TRBV4-1	TGCGCCAGCAGCCAAGTACGGGACTACCCCAACAATGAGCAGTTCTTC	CASSQVRDYPNNEQFF
TRBD1	TRBJ2-5	many	TRBV7-9	TGTGCCAGCAGCCCACGCGGGACAGGGGAAGAGACCCAGTACTTC	CASSPRGTGEETQYF
TRBD1	TRBJ1-2	-	TRBV2	TGTGCCAGCAGCCGACAGGGTGGGAACTATGGCTACACCTTC	CASSRQGGNYGYTF
-	TRBJ1-2	few	TRBV10-3	TGTGCCATCAGTGAGGGACCAGGGAACTATGGCTACACCTTC	CAISEGPGNYGYTF
TRBD1	TRBJ1-1	-	TRBV11-1	TGTGCCAGCAGTTCCGGACAGGGGGCTAAGACTGAAGCTTTCTTT	CASSSGQGAKTEAFF
TRBD1	TRBJ2-5	-	TRBV7-2	TGTGCCAGCAGCCTCCAGACAGGGGTTCAAGAGACCCAGTACTTC	CASSLQTGVQETQYF
-	TRBJ1-1	-	TRBV6-5	TGTGCCAGCAGTTACTCGATGGCGCGGGCCACTGAAGCTTTCTTT	CASSYSMARATEAFF
-	TRBJ2-3	few	TRBV19	TGTGCCAGTAGTCTCCTCCCGTCCAGCGGGAGCACAGATACGCAGTATTTT	CASSLLPSSGSTDTQYF
-	TRBJ2-7	few	TRBV9	TGTGCCAGCAGCGTAGCACCGGGGTCAAGCTCCTACGAGCAGTACTTC	CASSVAPGSSSYEQYF
-	TRBJ2-1	-	TRBV5-6	TGTGCCAGCAGCTTGTATGGCACTAGTGAGCAGTTCTTC	CASSLYGTSEQFF
TRBD2	TRBJ2-1	many	TRBV6-5	TGTGCCAGCAGAAGGACTAGTTCAGGAGAGCAGTTCTTC	CASRRTSSGEQFF
-	TRBJ1-1	-	TRBV4-1	TGCGCCAGCAGCCAAGGTCCAAATAAGCCCACTGAAGCTTTCTTT	CASSQGPNKPTEAFF
-	TRBJ2-3	-	TRBV6-1	TGTGCCAGCGGGGAGATTGGACGCAAGGATACGCAGTATTTT	CASGEIGRKDTQYF
TRBD1	TRBJ2-7	-	TRBV25-1	TGTGCCAGCAGCCCCGGGACAGGGGGCTACGAGCAGTACTTC	CASSPGTGGYEQYF
-	TRBJ2-7	-	TRBV15	TGTGCCACCAGCAGCCCATTAGTCGGCTACGAGCAGTACTTC	CATSSPLVGYEQYF
-	TRBJ2-1	-	TRBV5-4	TGTGCCAGCAGTCCCTGGACAGACTCCTACAATGAGCAGTTCTTC	CASSPWTDSYNEQFF